This TCR beta chain was retrieved from a study of PD-1 blockade in mismatch repair-deficient tumors. Study in general: Patients had approximately 12 mismatch repair-deficient cancer types, all previously treated and progressing. General study results and limits: After pembrolizumab, tumor-resident clones rose rapidly, then generally contracted before radiologic responses.

Mismatch repair deficiency was confirmed in all patients, by PCR or immunohistochemistry. TCR sequencing covered a few patients who responded to pembrolizumab. A note on this clone: Its antigen remains unknown.

CDR3 size: 13 residues. V was clipped by 4 bases and J by 7 bases, with 13 bases between them. CDR1 SNHLY and CDR2 FYNNEI come from the germline V gene. Libraries were prepared by immunoSEQ multiplex PCR; TCRdb keeps only in-frame clonotypes and omits some of them. The table has some 100,000 clones, approximately 80% seen once. The specimen was peripheral blood, collected about 36 weeks after starting pembrolizumab. The clonotype comes from an adult with mismatch repair-deficient cancer. The chain is built from TRBV2 and TRBJ1-2; D perhaps matches TRBD1 (5 bases). The CDR3 loop reads CASSAGTGLGYTF. CDR3 DNA: TGTGCCAGCAGTGCCGGGACCGGACTTGGCTACACCTTC.